This TCR beta chain was sequenced during a study of technical replicates of blood from a few donors. V lost 6 bases and J lost 3; bases outside the gene matches: 12. This CDR3 comprises 17 residues. From germline, CDR1 is MNHEY and CDR2 SMNVEV (reference sequence). The protocol was immunoSEQ multiplex PCR, while the TCRdb copy is restricted to in-frame clones and leaves out a portion. The sample yields about 75,000 clones, about nine tenths seen once. The sample comprised T cells isolated from PBMCs. This receptor was obtained from a human donor in good health. Some clones in this sample may be carry-over from other donors' samples. The rearrangement links TRBV27 to TRBJ1-5; 9 bases agree with TRBD1. In DNA form, the CDR3 reads TGTGCCAGCAGGGAAAAGATGGACAGGGGAAACAATCAGCCCCAGCATTTT. Amino acids: CASREKMDRGNNQPQHF.